The 4 T cell receptor beta chains below come from one sample, sequenced in a study of T-cell reconstitution after alpha-beta-depleted transplantation in children. The TCRbeta library incorporated unique molecular identifiers. TCRdb reprocessed the PCR reads via MiXCR and lists one record per CDR3 protein. This table has about 600,000 distinct CDR3 sequences, roughly a tenth appearing once. Specimen: PBMCs from the stem cell graft donor, collected from the stem cell graft. Every receptor here comes from a human donor who donated a stem cell graft to a child with acute myeloid leukemia.

This clonotype was found a few times. V and J are TRBV4-3 and TRBJ2-1, with 9 bases that match TRBD2. Looked up from germline, CDR1 is LGHNA and CDR2 is YSLEER. This CDR3 is 16 amino acids long. V lost 0 bases, J lost 4 bases, and 4 bases stayed unmatched. The CDR3 DNA is TGCGCCAGCAGCCAAGACCGGACTAGCGTTTACAATGAGCAGTTCTTC. This gives the protein CASSQDRTSVYNEQFF.

The gene calls are TRBV19 and TRBJ1-1; TRBD1 matches at 9 bases. This CDR3 contains 14 residues. Unmatched junction bases numbered 6, after V lost 6 bases and J lost 4 bases. Germline V lookup: CDR1 LNHDA, CDR2 SQIVND (reference sequence). This chain's CDR3 is CASRRDRVRTEAFF. The CDR3 DNA sequence: TGTGCCAGTAGAAGGGACAGGGTTCGCACTGAAGCTTTCTTT.

This clonotype has at least ten counts. For the CDR3, the DNA is TGTGCCACCACGGACAGGGCGTACCAAGAGACCCAGTACTTC. Amino acids: CATTDRAYQETQYF. This sequence joins TRBV10-3 and TRBJ2-5, with 8 nucleotides matching TRBD1. V was clipped by 10 bases and J by 0 bases; unmatched bases: 7. The length of the CDR3 is 14 residues. Germline V gene data show CDR1 as ENHRY and CDR2 as SYGVKD.

Ten or more counts support this clonotype. The gene calls are TRBV29-1 and TRBJ1-2, with D possibly TRBD1 on 5 matching bases. Deletions cut 7 bases from V and 1 base from J, with 13 bases between. The CDR3 runs to 13 residues. The germline CDR1 and CDR2 sequences are SQVTM and ANQGSEA. DNA for the CDR3: TGCAGCGCCGAACGCAGGGATAACTATGGCTACACCTTC. It encodes CSAERRDNYGYTF. Full variable domain (rest looked up from reference TRBV29-1 and TRBJ1-2): SAVISQKPSRDICQRGTSLTIQCQVDSQVTMMFWYRQQPGQSLTLIATANQGSEATYESGFVIDKFPISRPNLTFSTLTVSNMSPEDSSIYLCSAERRDNYGYTFGSGTRLTVV.